Sequencing of this TCR beta chain was carried out in a study of early stage breast cancer tumors (dated by TCRdb to the late 2010s). At the level of the whole study: Of the approximately 15 invasive breast tumors, approximately 11 were found to be estrogen receptor-positive, progesterone receptor-positive and HER2-negative. Of the roughly 12 ER+/PR+/HER2- tumors, eight were classified as invasive ductal carcinomas and four as invasive lobular carcinomas. The average read coverage per sample was approximately 9.8-fold. A total of 2.5 million to 3 million templates, representing 850,000 to 1,400,000 unique clonotypes, were detected across all samples. Broad study findings and their caveats: Compared with adjacent normal breast tissue, tumors had higher clonality and roughly 2.4-fold greater T cell density. Repertoires from blood and normal breast were more alike than repertoires from blood and tumor, and in about 85% of the 16 patients, comparing each tissue with blood separated tumor from normal. Analysis by tumor subtype was prevented by the small cohort size. Chain pairing and functional markers such as CD4, CD8 and FOXP3 were missed by bulk genomic DNA sequencing of unsorted cells. Enriched TCRB sequences shared across patients were mostly commonly generated sequences, unlikely to play an important role in the tumor microenvironment.

The study profiled bulk TCR beta-chain repertoires in matched peripheral blood, tumor and adjacent normal breast tissue taken from fewer than 20 patients with early-stage breast cancer. Before surgery, whole blood (roughly 4.5-10 mL) was collected into EDTA tubes and processed within 2 hours. Ficoll-Paque centrifugation in SepMate-50 tubes was used to isolate peripheral blood mononuclear cells. PBMCs were cryopreserved in around 90% FBS with roughly 10% DMSO in aliquots of 2 to 4 million cells and stored in liquid nitrogen. The Qiagen AllPrep DNA/RNA Mini kit was used for genomic DNA extraction. In the germline V gene, CDR1 corresponds to SQVTM and CDR2 to ANQGSEA. V is reduced by 7 bases and J by 4 bases, leaving a spacing of 17 bases between them. Taken from cysteine to phenylalanine, the CDR3 has 13 residues. Kept here is only the CDR3 DNA, which spans 39 bases and is read in frame from base 1.

Each sample was amplified as two independent genomic DNA replicates: 0.45 to 0.5 ug for blood and roughly 1.4 ug for tumor or normal breast. TCRB sequencing of genomic DNA was carried out with the ImmunoSeq Intro kit according to the manufacturer's instructions. The multiplex PCR ran for 25 to 35 cycles using proprietary primers and spike-in control sequences for absolute quantification. Single-end 150-bp reads were used to sequence an 87-bp fragment spanning the CDR3 plus the flanking V and J genes. Seven samples, with two replicates for each sample, were multiplexed per lane of an Illumina MiSeq using version 3.0 chemistry. The authors' pipeline ran thus. The vendor's proprietary pipeline handled the raw data processing, merging both replicates into a single result for each sample. To define clonotypes, the study grouped productive rearrangements that shared the V-gene family, CDR3 amino acid sequence and J-gene segment. Clonality was calculated as 1 minus the normalized Shannon entropy (Pielou evenness) of TCRB abundances. T cell density was estimated by dividing total templates by the number of input cells inferred from the DNA input amount. Recon was used with default parameters to estimate total repertoire diversity and clonality. A clonotype was considered tumor-enriched if its abundance in tumor exceeded 0.1% and was at least 32-fold higher than its abundance in normal breast. Sourced from immuneACCESS, this table was stored by TCRdb with only in-frame sequences that have V and J called. A share of the clones is absent; for the studies checked, an unresolved V gene accounts for under half, and the remainder has no known explanation. V and J calls and clone size are as listed in that table; D and trimming were resolved from the DNA. This sample gives approximately 54,000 clones in total; roughly 73% of them show up just once. The ten largest clones take up 3% to 4% of the sample.

Comments on this clone: This receptor's antigen is unknown. Base qualities are not recorded, but no much larger clone differs from it by a single base.

The sample taken for sequencing was blood. The clonotype was recovered from a person aged 40 to 49 with breast cancer. The V and J segments used are TRBV29-1 and TRBJ2-7; TRBD1 is a weak D gene call, 8 bases matching. The base sequence is TGCAGCGCCCGAGACAGGGGAGGGTACGAGCAGTACTTC. This codes for CSARDRGGYEQYF.